This is a list of T cell receptor beta chains from one sample in a study of T cell changes during pregnancy in multiple sclerosis. The method was immunoSEQ multiplex PCR; TCRdb's version includes in-frame clones alone and lacks a portion of them. The sample contains around 37,000 clones, 92% of which appear only once. This specimen consisted of CD8+ T cells from peripheral blood mononuclear cells, obtained before pregnancy. All receptors come from a female donor with multiple sclerosis, enrolled in a pregnancy study. CDR3s include the opening cysteine and the closing phenylalanine or tryptophan. D genes are given only for firm matches. The size entry is marked missing in some rows and otherwise reads once, few, many or a size class.

abundance	v_gene	d_gene	j_gene	CDR3aa	CDR3nt
NA	TRBV27	TRBD1	TRBJ2-3	CASRPRDRPTDTQYF	TGTGCCAGCAGGCCCCGGGACAGGCCCACAGATACGCAGTATTTT
few	TRBV6-1	TRBD2	TRBJ2-7	CASSEGRAGPREQYF	TGTGCCAGCAGTGAGGGACGAGCGGGGCCGAGAGAGCAGTACTTC
NA	TRBV5-6	NA	TRBJ1-2	CASSFGRGGWHGYTF	TGTGCCAGCAGCTTCGGCAGGGGCGGATGGCATGGCTACACCTTC
NA	TRBV5-1	NA	TRBJ1-4	CASSLDIRNEKLFF	TGCGCCAGCAGCTTGGATATCAGGAATGAAAAACTGTTTTTT
NA	TRBV9	NA	TRBJ2-1	CASSVGGGQSSYNEQFF	TGTGCCAGCAGCGTGGGGGGGGGACAAAGCTCCTACAATGAGCAGTTCTTC
NA	TRBV15	TRBD1	TRBJ2-7	CATSFGTGGYEQYF	TGTGCCACCAGCTTCGGGACAGGAGGCTACGAGCAGTACTTC
NA	TRBV7-2	NA	TRBJ2-5	CASSYHDGYQETQYF	TGTGCCAGCAGCTATCACGACGGGTACCAAGAGACCCAGTACTTC
NA	TRBV27	TRBD1	TRBJ1-2	CASAGGNGYTF	TGTGCCAGCGCAGGGGGTAATGGCTACACCTTC
NA	TRBV7-9	NA	TRBJ1-3	CASRSTYSGNTIYF	TGTGCCAGCAGGAGTACCTACTCTGGAAACACCATATATTTT
NA	TRBV9	NA	TRBJ1-6	CASGHGGRSPLHF	TGTGCCAGCGGACACGGTGGGCGTTCACCCCTCCACTTT
NA	TRBV7-9	NA	TRBJ2-3	CASSPSEEFGMDF	TGTGCCAGCAGCCCCTCGGAGGAGTTCGGGATGGATTTT
once	TRBV21-1	NA	TRBJ2-3	CASSKGGPREEVTDTQYF	TGTGCCAGCAGCAAAGGAGGGCCGCGGGAGGAAGTCACAGATACGCAGTATTTT
NA	TRBV4-1	NA	TRBJ2-7	CASSGMGGSYEQYF	TGCGCCAGCAGCGGGATGGGGGGCTCCTACGAGCAGTACTTC
few	TRBV2	NA	TRBJ1-1	CASSQFEAFF	TGTGCCAGCAGTCAGTTTGAAGCTTTCTTT
NA	TRBV5-1	NA	TRBJ2-3	CASSLESTVPDTQYF	TGCGCCAGCAGCTTGGAATCGACAGTTCCAGATACGCAGTATTTT
NA	TRBV27	NA	TRBJ1-5	CASSWTASNQPQHF	TGTGCCAGCAGTTGGACAGCTAGCAATCAGCCCCAGCATTTT
NA	TRBV5-1	TRBD2	TRBJ2-7	CASSLVWREGREQYF	TGCGCCAGCAGCTTGGTCTGGCGGGAGGGCCGGGAGCAGTACTTC
NA	TRBV30	TRBD2	TRBJ2-7	CAWGGSHEQYF	TGTGCCTGGGGCGGGAGCCACGAGCAGTACTTC
NA	TRBV15	NA	TRBJ1-5	CATSYFSDNQPQHF	TGTGCCACCAGCTACTTTAGCGACAATCAGCCCCAGCATTTT
NA	TRBV30	TRBD1	TRBJ1-2	CAWSAQGALYGYTF	TGTGCCTGGAGTGCCCAGGGGGCACTCTATGGCTACACCTTC
NA	TRBV4-2	TRBD1	TRBJ2-7	CASSQEQGAYEQYF	TGTGCCAGCAGCCAAGAACAGGGGGCCTACGAGCAGTACTTC
NA	TRBV7-9	TRBD2	TRBJ2-7	CASSHPGGTYEQYF	TGTGCCAGCAGCCATCCGGGAGGCACCTACGAGCAGTACTTC
NA	TRBV5-1	TRBD1	TRBJ1-1	CASSLARTGEGAFF	TGCGCCAGCAGCTTGGCCCGGACAGGGGAGGGAGCTTTCTTT
NA	TRBV6-4	NA	TRBJ2-1	CASSEKDRYNEQFF	TGTGCCAGCAGTGAGAAAGACAGATACAATGAGCAGTTCTTC
NA	TRBV9	TRBD1	TRBJ2-7	CASSVAGTGGFYEQYF	TGTGCCAGCAGCGTAGCGGGGACAGGGGGCTTCTACGAGCAGTACTTC
NA	TRBV6-5	NA	TRBJ1-1	CASSYGGRQAFF	TGTGCCAGCAGTTATGGGGGGAGGCAAGCTTTCTTT
NA	TRBV5-1	NA	TRBJ2-7	CASRGKANYEQYF	TGCGCCTCCAGGGGCAAGGCTAACTACGAGCAGTACTTC
NA	TRBV15	TRBD2	TRBJ2-1	CATRAAGGGDNEQFF	TGTGCCACCAGAGCCGCGGGAGGAGGAGACAATGAGCAGTTCTTC
NA	TRBV11-3	NA	TRBJ2-3	CASSLAGSTDTQYF	TGTGCCAGCAGCTTAGCGGGGAGCACAGATACGCAGTATTTT
NA	TRBV13	TRBD2	TRBJ2-3	CASSPGGGPGTDTQYF	TGTGCCAGCAGCCCCGGGGGGGGGCCCGGGACAGATACGCAGTATTTT
NA	TRBV5-5	TRBD1	TRBJ2-4	CASSYHRGAKNIQYF	TGTGCCAGCAGCTACCACAGGGGGGCCAAAAACATTCAGTACTTC
few	TRBV27	NA	TRBJ1-1	CASRQRGIEEAFF	TGTGCCAGCAGGCAAAGGGGAATTGAGGAAGCTTTCTTT
NA	TRBV2	NA	TRBJ2-7	CATTRDKQYF	TGTGCCACCACCCGGGACAAGCAGTACTTC
NA	TRBV9	TRBD2	TRBJ2-1	CASSVALAGGPSEQFF	TGTGCCAGCAGCGTAGCTTTAGCGGGGGGGCCAAGTGAGCAGTTCTTC
NA	TRBV7-9	NA	TRBJ2-3	CASRSSQGGDTQYF	TGTGCCAGCAGGTCTAGCCAGGGAGGAGATACGCAGTATTTT
NA	TRBV5-6	NA	TRBJ1-2	CASSLGGGYTF	TGTGCCAGCAGCTTGGGAGGAGGCTACACCTTC
NA	TRBV15	NA	TRBJ1-4	CATSRHKFQGPGEKLFF	TGTGCCACCAGCAGACATAAATTCCAGGGCCCAGGCGAAAAACTGTTTTTT
NA	TRBV5-1	NA	TRBJ2-1	CASSQRTEDNEQFF	TGCGCCAGCAGCCAGCGGACAGAAGACAATGAGCAGTTCTTC
NA	TRBV28	TRBD1	TRBJ1-2	CASSKPGTGVNYGYTF	TGTGCCAGCAGTAAGCCCGGGACAGGGGTAAACTATGGCTACACCTTC
NA	TRBV5-1	TRBD1	TRBJ1-4	CASSWTGLNEKLFF	TGCGCCAGCAGCTGGACAGGTCTAAATGAAAAACTGTTTTTT
NA	TRBV9	NA	TRBJ2-1	CASSANNEQFF	TGTGCCAGCAGCGCAAACAATGAGCAGTTCTTC